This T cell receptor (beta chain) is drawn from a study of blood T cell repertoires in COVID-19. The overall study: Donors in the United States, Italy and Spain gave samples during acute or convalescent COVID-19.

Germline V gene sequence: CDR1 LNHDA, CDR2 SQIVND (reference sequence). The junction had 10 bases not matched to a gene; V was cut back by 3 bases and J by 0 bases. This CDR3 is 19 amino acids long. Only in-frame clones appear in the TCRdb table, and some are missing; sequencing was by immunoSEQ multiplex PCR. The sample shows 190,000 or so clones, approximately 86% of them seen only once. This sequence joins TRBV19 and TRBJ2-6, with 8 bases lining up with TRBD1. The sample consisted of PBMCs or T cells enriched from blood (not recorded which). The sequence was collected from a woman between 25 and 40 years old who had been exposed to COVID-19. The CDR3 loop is CASSMKSGGRSSGANVLTF. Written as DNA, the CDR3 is TGTGCCAGTAGTATGAAATCAGGGGGCCGTTCCTCTGGGGCCAACGTCCTGACTTTC.